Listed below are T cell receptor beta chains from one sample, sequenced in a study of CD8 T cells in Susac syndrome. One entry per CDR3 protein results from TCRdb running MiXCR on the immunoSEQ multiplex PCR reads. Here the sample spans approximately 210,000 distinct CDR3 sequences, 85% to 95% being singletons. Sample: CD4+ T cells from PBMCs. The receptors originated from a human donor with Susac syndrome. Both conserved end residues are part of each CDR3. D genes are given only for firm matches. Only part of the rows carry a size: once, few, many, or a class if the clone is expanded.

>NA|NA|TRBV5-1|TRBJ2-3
TGCGCCAGCAGCCACCCCAGGGGAGTTGGGAGCACAGATACGCAGTATTTT
CASSHPRGVGSTDTQYF
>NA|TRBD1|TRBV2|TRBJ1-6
TGTGCCAGCAGTCTCGGACAGGGGAGGAATTCACCCCTCCACTTT
CASSLGQGRNSPLHF
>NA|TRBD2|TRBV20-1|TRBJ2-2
TGCAGTGCTAGATCGGGACTACCGAACACCGGGGAGCTGTTTTTT
CSARSGLPNTGELFF
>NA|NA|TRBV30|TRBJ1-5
TGTGCCTGGGAAAACCGGGGCAATCAGCCCCAGCATTTT
CAWENRGNQPQHF
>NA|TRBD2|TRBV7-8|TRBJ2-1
TGTGCCAGCAGCCCAAGAGGTTTAGCGGGGGGGCGAGAGCAGTTCTTC
CASSPRGLAGGREQFF
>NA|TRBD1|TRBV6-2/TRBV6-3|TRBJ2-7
TGTGCCAGCAGACCTTCCCACCGGGACAGGGCAAACTACGAGCAGTACTTC
CASRPSHRDRANYEQYF
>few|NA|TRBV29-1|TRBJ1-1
TGCAGCGTTGGATGGTTGGAAGCTTTCTTT
CSVGWLEAFF
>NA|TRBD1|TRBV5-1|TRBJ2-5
TGCGCCAGCAGCAGTTTGCTACAGGGGTCCGAGACCCAGTACTTC
CASSSLLQGSETQYF
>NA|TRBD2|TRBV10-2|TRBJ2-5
TGCGCCAGCCAGCGGACTAGCGGGGAAGAGACCCAGTACTTC
CASQRTSGEETQYF
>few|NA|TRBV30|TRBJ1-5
TGTGCCTGGAGTGTTGCAGGTAGCAATCAGCCCCAGCATTTT
CAWSVAGSNQPQHF
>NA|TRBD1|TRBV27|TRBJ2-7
TGTGCCAGCAGTAAAGGACAGGCCCCCTCACTCTACGAGCAGTACTTC
CASSKGQAPSLYEQYF
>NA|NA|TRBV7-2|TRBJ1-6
TGTGCCAGCAGCGACCGGCAGGGCCAAAATTCACCCCTCCACTTT
CASSDRQGQNSPLHF
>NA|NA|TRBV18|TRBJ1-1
TGTGCCAGCTCACCAAATTCGGAGGGGAACACTGAAGCTTTCTTT
CASSPNSEGNTEAFF
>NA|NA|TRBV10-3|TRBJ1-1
TGTGCCATCAGAGACTACAGCGGGCAGAACACTGAAGCTTTCTTT
CAIRDYSGQNTEAFF
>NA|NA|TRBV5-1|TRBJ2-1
TGCGCCAGCAGTGTCATTCGGGGCAACTCCTACAATGAGCAGTTCTTC
CASSVIRGNSYNEQFF
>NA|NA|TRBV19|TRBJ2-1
TGTGCCAGTAGTGGACTTGAACACAATGAGCAGTTCTTC
CASSGLEHNEQFF
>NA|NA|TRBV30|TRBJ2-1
TGTGCCTGGAGTGGGGGGTTCAATGAGCAGTTCTTC
CAWSGGFNEQFF
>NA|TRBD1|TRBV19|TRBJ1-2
TGTGCCAGTAGCGGACAGGGATATGATGGCTACACCTTC
CASSGQGYDGYTF
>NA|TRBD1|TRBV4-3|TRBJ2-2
TGCGCCAGCAGCAGGGACAGTTACACCGGGGAGCTGTTTTTT
CASSRDSYTGELFF
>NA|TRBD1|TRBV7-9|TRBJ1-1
TGTGCCAGCAGCCAACCCGGGACAGGGGAGACTGAAGCTTTCTTT
CASSQPGTGETEAFF
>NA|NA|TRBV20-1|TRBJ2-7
TGCAGTGCTAGAATAGCGGTGCCCGGCGAGCAGTACTTC
CSARIAVPGEQYF
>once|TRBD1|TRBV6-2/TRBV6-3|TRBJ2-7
TGTGCCAGCAGTTACACAGCAGGGGGCTACGAGCAGTACTTC
CASSYTAGGYEQYF
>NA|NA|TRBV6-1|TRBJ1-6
TGTGCCAGCAGTCGGATGGCTCAGGGCGGAAATTCACCCCTCCACTTT
CASSRMAQGGNSPLHF
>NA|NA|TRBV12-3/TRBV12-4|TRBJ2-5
TGTGCCAGCAGTTTAGCGGGACTCGGGGTGGCCCAGTACTTC
CASSLAGLGVAQYF
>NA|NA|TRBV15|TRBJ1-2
TGTGCCACCAGCAGAGCTACTCAGGGGACCTATGGCTACACCTTC
CATSRATQGTYGYTF
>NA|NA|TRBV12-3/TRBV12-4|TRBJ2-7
TGTGCCAGCAGTGGGGACGGACTTACCTACGAGCAGTACTTC
CASSGDGLTYEQYF
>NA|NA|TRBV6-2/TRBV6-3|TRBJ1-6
TGTGCCAGCAGTTCAGGGAGGAATTCACCCCTCCACTTT
CASSSGRNSPLHF
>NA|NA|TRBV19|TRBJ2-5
TGTGCCAGTAGTATGAAGGCGGCAGGGACCCAGTACTTC
CASSMKAAGTQYF
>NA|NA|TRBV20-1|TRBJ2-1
TGCAGTGCTTCGTCCTACAATGAGCAGTTCTTC
CSASSYNEQFF
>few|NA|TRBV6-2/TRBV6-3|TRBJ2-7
TGTGCCAGCAGTTACGTCACCTACGAGCAGTACTTC
CASSYVTYEQYF
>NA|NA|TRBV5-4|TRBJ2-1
TGTGCCAGCAGCACCGATAGCAATGAGCAGTTCTTC
CASSTDSNEQFF
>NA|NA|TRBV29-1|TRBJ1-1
TGCAGCGTTGAAGTAGGTGACCAAGCTTTCTTT
CSVEVGDQAFF
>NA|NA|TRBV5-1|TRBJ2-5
TGCGCCAGCAGCCAGTCGGGACCAGCGGAGACCCAGTACTTC
CASSQSGPAETQYF
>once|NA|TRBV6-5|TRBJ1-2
TGTGCCAGCAGTTACTCTTATACAGGGAACACTAACTATGGCTACACCTTC
CASSYSYTGNTNYGYTF
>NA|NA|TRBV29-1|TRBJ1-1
TGCAGCGTTACGGGGAGCGGGAGCACTGAAGCTTTCTTT
CSVTGSGSTEAFF
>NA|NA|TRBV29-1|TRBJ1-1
TGCAGCGTTGATCGTTCAGGAAACACTGAAGCTTTCTTT
CSVDRSGNTEAFF
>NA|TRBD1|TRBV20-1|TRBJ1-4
TGCAGTGCTGGGGCAGCCAGGGGGCAACGGGAAAAACTGTTTTTT
CSAGAARGQREKLFF
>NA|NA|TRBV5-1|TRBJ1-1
TGCGCCAGCAGCTTGGCTACGGCAAACACTGAAGCTTTCTTT
CASSLATANTEAFF
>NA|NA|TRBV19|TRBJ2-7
TGTGCCAGTAGTATACGGAGCGGAGCCTACGAGCAGTACTTC
CASSIRSGAYEQYF
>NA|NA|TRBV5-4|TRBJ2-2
TGTGCCAGCAGCTTTCCCGAGAACACCGGGGAGCTGTTTTTT
CASSFPENTGELFF
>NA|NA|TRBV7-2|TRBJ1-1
TGTGCCAGCAGCTATCTGACGGGGATGGGCACTGAAGCTTTCTTT
CASSYLTGMGTEAFF
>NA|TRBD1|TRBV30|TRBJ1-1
TGTGCCTGGGGGACAGGTATTGCGTCGAACACTGAAGCTTTCTTT
CAWGTGIASNTEAFF
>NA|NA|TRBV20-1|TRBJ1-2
TGCAGTGCTAGAGATTCAAAGACTTACTTC
CSARDSKTYF
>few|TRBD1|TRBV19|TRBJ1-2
TGTGCCAGTAGCGAGGGGGCGCGAGGCTACACCTTC
CASSEGARGYTF
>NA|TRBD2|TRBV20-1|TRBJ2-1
TGCAGTGCTAGGGATCCTAGCGGGGGGGCCCCCTACAATGAGCAGTTCTTC
CSARDPSGGAPYNEQFF
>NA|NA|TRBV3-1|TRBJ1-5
TGTGCCAGCAGCCAAGTAGAGTTTAGCCAGCCCCAGCATTTT
CASSQVEFSQPQHF
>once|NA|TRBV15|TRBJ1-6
TGTGCCACCAGCAGAGATCGGGGGATGCATAATTCACCCCTCCACTTT
CATSRDRGMHNSPLHF
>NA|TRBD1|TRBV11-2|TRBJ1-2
TGTGCCAGCAGCTTAGCCCCGGGACAGCCCTATGGCTACACCTTC
CASSLAPGQPYGYTF
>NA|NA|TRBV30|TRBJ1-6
TGTGCCTGGCATCCGGGACATCCGTATTCACCCCTCCACTTT
CAWHPGHPYSPLHF
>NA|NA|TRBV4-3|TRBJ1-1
TGCGCCAGCAGCCAAGAACTGGCGAACACTGAAGCTTTCTTT
CASSQELANTEAFF
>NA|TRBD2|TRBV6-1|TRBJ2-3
TGTGCCAGCAGTGAAGCGCTTCGGGAGGGTATGCGAGATACGCAGTATTTT
CASSEALREGMRDTQYF